The clone carrying this TCR beta chain has more than one count but fewer than ten. Its antigen is still unknown. Compared with germline, one end of the junction differs, possibly owing to a read error. This CDR3 has 14 residues. The V gene's germline CDR1 is MRHNA and CDR2 SNTAGT. This entry comes from a study of cytomegalovirus exposure and HLA in healthy donors. For the study at large: The early release's HLA-typed donors yielded some 85 million unique TCRs. Whole-study results and caveats: Later analysis placed DRB1 highest and HLA-C lowest in TCR association rates, which differed by HLA locus. Per a prior analysis, the majority of TCR beta V segments were productive roughly 90% or roughly 30% of the time.

13 Jbeta primers and 60 Vbeta primers were used for the PCR. Assay: immunoSEQ multiplex PCR; the TCRdb copy retains only in-frame clones and omits some. This table has around 100,000 clones, about 79% appearing once. The specimen was PBMCs. The clonotype originates from a man between 60 and 75 years old in good health and CMV-seropositive. The V and J genes are TRBV6-4 and TRBJ2-3, with D hard to call. The CDR3 DNA follows: TGTGCCAGCAGTTACTCGTTCTTCACAGATACGCAGTATTTT. This encodes CASSYSFFTDTQYF.